This T cell receptor (beta chain) emerged from a study of shared clonotypes between healthy human individuals. Study donors comprised healthy, HIV-negative adults devoid of recent acute infection or vaccination. TCRdb's copy holds only in-frame clones and misses some; the assay was immunoSEQ multiplex PCR. The sample includes 950,000 to 1,300,000 clones, around four fifths of them seen just once. The sequencing sample was made of memory CD4+ T cells sorted from blood. Sample subset: CD45RA-negative fraction. This receptor was taken from a man aged 18 to 29 in good health.

CDR3 sequence: CASSPQGSGTYEQYF. The CDR3 bases are TGTGCCAGCAGCCCGCAGGGTAGCGGGACTTACGAGCAGTACTTC. The rearrangement joins TRBV9 to TRBJ2-7; 8 nucleotides line up with TRBD2. The CDR3 is 15 residues long. Germline values: CDR1 SGDLS, CDR2 YYNGEE. V shed 4 bases, J shed 4 bases, and the junction held 10 bases outside the gene matches.